This T cell receptor beta chain was found in a study of control samples from healthy donors and cancer patients. Repertoires were generated with immunoSEQ multiplex PCR, while TCRdb's copy carries only in-frame clones and drops some. The sample lists about 94,000 clones; 90% were seen once. The sample was blood. The origin of this receptor is a woman aged 18-29 years in good health.

CDR3 sequence reads: CASSQGRDYNEQFF. The CDR3 coding sequence is TGTGCCAGCAGCCAAGGGAGGGATTACAATGAGCAGTTCTTC. The V and J genes are TRBV4-2 and TRBJ2-1, with a weak D call TRBD2 (6 bases). Trimming shortened V by 1 base and J by 4 bases, and 8 bases separated the two germline ends. The CDR3 is made up of 14 amino acids. CDR1 LGHNA and CDR2 YNFKEQ come from the germline V gene.